This T cell receptor beta chain was retrieved from a study of vaccination and CD4 T cells after COVID-19. Study-level background: Control cultures received a CEFX pool, an HIV-1 Nef pool, or no peptide.

A remark on this clonotype: What it binds is unknown.

Sample treatment: roughly 11-day PBMC culture with coronavirus spike peptide pools or control peptides (ViraFEST assay). With the Oncomine TCR Beta short-read assay, DNA from cultured CD4+ T cells was sequenced. TCRdb fed the PCR reads into MiXCR, producing one record per CDR3 protein. This table has around 11,000 distinct CDR3 sequences, about 42% appearing once. Germline lookup yields CDR1 DFQATT and CDR2 SNEGSKA (reference sequence). The CDR3 is 14 residues long. The V and J ends lost 6 bases and 6 bases respectively, with 20 bases between them. The rearrangement links TRBV20-1 to TRBJ1-1; no definite D call. This receptor was obtained from a human donor who had recovered from COVID-19. Sequenced input: CD4+ T cells from blood, cultured in vitro. The CDR3 loop reads CSAPAHGQFAEAFF. The DNA of the CDR3 is TGCAGTGCCCCGGCCCATGGGCAGTTTGCTGAAGCTTTCTTT.